Only a few counts were recorded for the clone carrying this TCR beta chain. Its target is unknown. The source of the sample is a study of identical twins. Study-wide results and limits: Out-of-frame alpha sequences that twins shared showed excess low generation probability. Less excess twin sharing appeared in beta out-of-frame sequences.

TCRdb recomputed calls from the 5' RACE reads with MiXCR, one row per CDR3 protein. This sample has 690,000 or so distinct CDR3 sequences, with approximately 9% found just once. Trimming removed 0 bases from V and 1 base from J, with 15 bases in between. The CDR3 extends over 17 amino acids. CDR1 is SGHDN and CDR2 is FVKESK in the germline V gene. The same data also went into a second study, on yellow fever vaccine responses in identical twins.

Material for sequencing was PBMCs. V gene TRBV14 combines with J gene TRBJ1-1; the D is unclear. This receptor was identified in a woman aged 18-29 years in good health. The CDR3 DNA is TGTGCCAGCAGCCAAGATAGGAGAAGAGCCTCGAACACTGAAGCTTTCTTT. Residues: CASSQDRRRASNTEAFF.